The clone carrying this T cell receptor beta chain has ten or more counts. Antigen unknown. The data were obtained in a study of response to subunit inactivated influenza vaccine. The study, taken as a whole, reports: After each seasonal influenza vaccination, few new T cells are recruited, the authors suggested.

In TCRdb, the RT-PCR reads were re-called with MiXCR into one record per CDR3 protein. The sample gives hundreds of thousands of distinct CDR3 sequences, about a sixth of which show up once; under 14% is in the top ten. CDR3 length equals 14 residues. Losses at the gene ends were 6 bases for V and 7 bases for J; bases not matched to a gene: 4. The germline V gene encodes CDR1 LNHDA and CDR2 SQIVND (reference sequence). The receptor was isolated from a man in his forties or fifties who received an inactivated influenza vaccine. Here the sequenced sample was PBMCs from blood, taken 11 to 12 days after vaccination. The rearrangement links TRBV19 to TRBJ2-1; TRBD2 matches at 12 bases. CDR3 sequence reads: CASRTGLAGNEQFF. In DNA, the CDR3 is TGTGCCAGTAGAACCGGACTAGCGGGAAATGAGCAGTTCTTC.